One and the same sample provided the 9 T cell receptor beta chains below, sequenced in a study of blood T cells in healthy people across ages. A sample-barcoded 5' primer and a J-beta primer mix were used in a second PCR of roughly 7 to 12 cycles. Each CDR3 protein is one row after TCRdb ran MiXCR on the 5' RACE reads. Here the sample spans approximately 1,700,000 distinct CDR3 sequences, about 39% being singletons. Input material: blood. The receptors derive from a human donor in good health.

J is TRBJ1-4 and V is TRBV20-1; 7 nucleotides match TRBD1. The CDR3 is 15 residues long. V lost 2 bases, J lost 4 bases, and 7 bases stayed unmatched. The germline V gene encodes CDR1 DFQATT and CDR2 SNEGSKA (reference sequence). The CDR3 DNA reads TGCAGTGCTAGACCTAAGGGACAGCTTAATGAAAAACTGTTTTTT. It translates to CSARPKGQLNEKLFF.

The chain links TRBV20-1 to TRBJ1-2; TRBD1 aligns across 7 bases. The V segment lost 0 bases and the J segment 6 bases; nucleotides outside the gene matches: 4. The length of the CDR3 is 13 residues. Germline assignment: CDR1 DFQATT and CDR2 SNEGSKA (reference sequence). The CDR3 here is CSAREEGGNGYTF. CDR3 nucleotide sequence: TGCAGTGCTAGAGAGGAAGGGGGCAATGGCTACACCTTC.

This clonotype was seen a handful of times. The V and J genes are TRBV29-1 and TRBJ1-1, with TRBD1 matching 10 bases. The CDR3 totals 13 residues. Germline CDR1 SQVTM, CDR2 ANQGSEA. CDR3: CSARRTGGTEAFF. The CDR3 nucleotides read TGCAGTGCTAGACGGACAGGGGGTACTGAAGCTTTCTTT.

The J gene is TRBJ2-5, the V gene TRBV5-1; possible D gene TRBD1, 5 bases. Per the germline V gene, CDR1 is SGHRS and CDR2 is YFSETQ. The ends were cut back, 7 bases at V and 2 bases at J, with 21 bases in the middle. The CDR3 is 16 amino acids. CDR3 DNA sequence: TGCGCCAGCCGCCCCCTCTTAGGCAGGGATCAAGAGACCCAGTACTTC. This gives the protein CASRPLLGRDQETQYF.

The rearrangement uses TRBV29-1 and TRBJ1-1; 9 bases line up with TRBD1. Germline-derived CDR1 and CDR2 are SQVTM and ANQGSEA. With 4 bases clipped from V and 3 bases from J, the junction kept 6 bases outside the gene matches. The CDR3 has 14 residues. The CDR3 nucleotides are TGCAGCGTTGTGGGGAGGACAGGGGACACTGAAGCTTTCTTT. As protein: CSVVGRTGDTEAFF.

The V call is TRBV28, the J call TRBJ2-3, with 13 positions matching TRBD2. The ends lost 6 bases at V and 5 bases at J; junction bases unmatched: 8. This CDR3 comprises 16 residues. Germline values: CDR1 MDHEN, CDR2 SYDVKM. CDR3 sequence: CASSPTSGGAIDTQYF. Written as DNA, the CDR3 is TGTGCCAGCAGCCCAACTAGCGGGGGGGCTATAGATACGCAGTATTTT.

The chain employs TRBV12-3 or TRBV12-4 and TRBJ1-2, with D maybe TRBD1 (5 bases). The V gene lost 8 bases and the J gene lost 3 bases, with 13 bases spanning the gap. The CDR3 is 13 amino acids. The CDR3 sequence is CASAPGTYYGYTF. CDR3 DNA: TGTGCCAGCGCTCCGGGGACTTACTATGGCTACACCTTC.

The sample holds one count of this clonotype. V is TRBV5-1 and J is TRBJ2-1; the D call may be TRBD1 or TRBD2 (5 bases each). Germline CDR1 is SGHRS and CDR2 is YFSETQ. The CDR3 extends over 14 amino acids. Trimming pared 1 base from V and 9 bases from J, leaving 14 bases between. For the CDR3, the DNA is TGCGCCAGCAGCTTGCCCCGGGACCGAGGTGAGCAGTTCTTC. This gives the protein CASSLPRDRGEQFF.

The J gene is TRBJ1-1, the V gene TRBV11-2, with D hard to call. The CDR3 sequence is 16 residues long. Trimming removed 5 bases at V and 1 base at J, with 17 bases between. Germline CDR1 reads SGHAT; CDR2 reads FQNNGV. Written as DNA, the CDR3 is TGTGCCAGCAGCCTATGGAGGATGGAGGGGAACACTGAAGCTTTCTTT. Its protein product is CASSLWRMEGNTEAFF.